This T cell receptor (beta chain) was sequenced during a study of blood T cells in healthy people across ages. In germline, CDR1 is DFQATT, CDR2 SNEGSKA (reference sequence). The CDR3 consists of 16 residues. The study drew donors from healthy Caucasian individuals in Russia aged 6 to 90. Sample-barcoded 5' priming and a J-beta primer mix drove a second PCR of roughly 7 to 11 cycles. A template-switch adaptor containing 12 random nucleotides labeled each cDNA molecule. TCRdb re-derived calls from the 5' RACE reads in MiXCR, one entry per CDR3 protein. The sample holds hundreds of thousands of distinct CDR3 sequences, 25% seen once. The same sample was also used in a study of T cells of mothers and their children. That study reports: Donation came from three healthy Caucasian mothers together with their six children.

The specimen sequenced was blood. The sequence came from a boy aged 5-17 years in good health. The chain has TRBV20-1 and TRBJ2-5, with 10 bases aligning to TRBD2. Gene TRBJ2-1 matches the end of the DNA better, so the J call may be wrong. CDR3 DNA: TGCAGTGCTAGAACTAGTAGCGGGAGGATTGTCGGTGAGCAGTTCTTC. It is translated as CSARTSSGRIVGEQFF.